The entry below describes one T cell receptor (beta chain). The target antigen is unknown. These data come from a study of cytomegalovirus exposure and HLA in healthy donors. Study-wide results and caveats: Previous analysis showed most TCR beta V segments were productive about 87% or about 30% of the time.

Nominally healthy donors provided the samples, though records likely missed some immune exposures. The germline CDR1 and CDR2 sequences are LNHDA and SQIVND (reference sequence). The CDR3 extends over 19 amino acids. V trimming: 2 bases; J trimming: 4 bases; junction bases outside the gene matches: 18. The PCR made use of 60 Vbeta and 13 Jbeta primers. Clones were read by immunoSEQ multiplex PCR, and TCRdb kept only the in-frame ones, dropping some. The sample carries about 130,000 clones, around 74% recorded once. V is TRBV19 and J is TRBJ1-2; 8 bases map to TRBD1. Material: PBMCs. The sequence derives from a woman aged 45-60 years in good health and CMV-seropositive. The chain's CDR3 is CASSIRSGYRGSGGYGYTF. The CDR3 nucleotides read TGTGCCAGTAGTATACGCTCGGGGTACAGGGGGTCAGGGGGCTATGGCTACACCTTC.